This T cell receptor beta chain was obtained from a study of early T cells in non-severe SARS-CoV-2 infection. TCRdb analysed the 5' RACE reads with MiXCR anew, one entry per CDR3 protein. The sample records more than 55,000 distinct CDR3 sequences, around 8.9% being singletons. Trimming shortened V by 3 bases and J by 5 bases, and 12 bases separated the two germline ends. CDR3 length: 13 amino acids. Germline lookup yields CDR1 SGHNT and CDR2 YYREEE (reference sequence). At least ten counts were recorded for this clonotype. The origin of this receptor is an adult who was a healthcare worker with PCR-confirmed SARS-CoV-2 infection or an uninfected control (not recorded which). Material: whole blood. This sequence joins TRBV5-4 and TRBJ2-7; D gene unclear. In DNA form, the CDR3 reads TGTGCCAGCAGCTCCTCCCGAATCCACGAGCAGTACTTC. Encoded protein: CASSSSRIHEQYF.